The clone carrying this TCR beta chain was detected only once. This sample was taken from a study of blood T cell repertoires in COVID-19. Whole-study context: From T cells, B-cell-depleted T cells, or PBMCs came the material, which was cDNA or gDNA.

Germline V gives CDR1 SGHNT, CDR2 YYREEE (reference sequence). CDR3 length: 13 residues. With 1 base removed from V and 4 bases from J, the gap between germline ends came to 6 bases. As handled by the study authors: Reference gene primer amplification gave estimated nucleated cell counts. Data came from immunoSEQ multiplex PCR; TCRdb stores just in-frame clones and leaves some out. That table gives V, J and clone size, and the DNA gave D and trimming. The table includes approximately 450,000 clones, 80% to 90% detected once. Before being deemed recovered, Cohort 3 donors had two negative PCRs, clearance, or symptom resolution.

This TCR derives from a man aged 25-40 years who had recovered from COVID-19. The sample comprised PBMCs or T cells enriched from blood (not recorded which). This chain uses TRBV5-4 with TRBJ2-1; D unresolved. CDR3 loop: CASSLSRYNEQFF. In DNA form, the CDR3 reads TGTGCCAGCAGCTTGTCGCGGTACAATGAGCAGTTCTTC.